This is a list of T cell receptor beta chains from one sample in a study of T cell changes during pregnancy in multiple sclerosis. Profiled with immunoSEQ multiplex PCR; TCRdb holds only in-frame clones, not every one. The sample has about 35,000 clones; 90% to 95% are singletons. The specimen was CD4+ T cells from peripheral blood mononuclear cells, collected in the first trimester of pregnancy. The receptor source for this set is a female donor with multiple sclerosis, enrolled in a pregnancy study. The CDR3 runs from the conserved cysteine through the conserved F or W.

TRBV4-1 CASSQATLAYEQYF
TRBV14 CASSPSGMRTGELFF
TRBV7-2 CATAGGSYEQYF
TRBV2 CASSGDRVAEQYF
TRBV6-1 CASSDPRQALGDGYTF
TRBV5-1 CASSPETGGWADTQYF
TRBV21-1 CASSPESRGREGNIQYF
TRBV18 CASSPDNEQFF
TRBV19 CASSQDPRSPEAFF
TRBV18 CASSPETVFYEQYF
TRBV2 CASQGQGALEQFF
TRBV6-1 CASLRFPPPYEQYF
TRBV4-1 CASSLLRHREKLFF
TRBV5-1 CASSLSRTSGEMADTQYF
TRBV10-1 CASQPGQGRSSGNTIYF
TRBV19 CASSIGTGIWPQHF
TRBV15 CATSRGTGGDIQYF
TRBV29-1 CSVDPGFRLTFF
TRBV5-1 CASSLSLDPYNEQFF
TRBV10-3 CAISGTAANTEAFF
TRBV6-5 CASSHPGQGHGYTF
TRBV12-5 CASVKTGERDTQYF
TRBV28 CASSPPTGGENEQYF
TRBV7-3 CASSPEIAGVNEKLFF
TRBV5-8 CASSLEGLPGETQYF
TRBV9 CASSSPPGERSGGETQYF
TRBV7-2 CASSVGTANTEAFF
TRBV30 CAWSVGLAASTDTQYF
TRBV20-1 CSASPRTEAFF
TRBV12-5 CASGLVAGMGNSPLHF
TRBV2 CASSEQGWAFTEAFF
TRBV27 CASRGGYYGYTF
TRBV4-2 CASSPLPGQKNTEAFF
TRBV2 CASSEGGGTQETQYF
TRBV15 CATSRELGGGNEQYF
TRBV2 CAGRQGMYQPQHF